Given below is one T cell receptor beta chain in context. Its binding antigen is unknown. Within one base of it there is no much larger clone, and no base qualities were kept. This record comes from a study of CD8+ T cells in alopecia areata (dated by TCRdb to the late 2010s). Regarding the research as a whole: The study used high-throughput TCRbeta sequencing to examine T cell clonal expansion in alopecia areata, in both the C3H/HeJ mouse model and human patients. Scalp tissue and sorted CD4+ and CD8+ peripheral blood T cells from patchy and totalis/universalis alopecia areata patients and from healthy controls were covered by human TCRbeta sequencing. Clonality in the scalp was compared among normal scalp (n=4), patchy alopecia areata scalp (n=8), and alopecia totalis/universalis scalp (n=8). RNA was extracted with the PAXgene miRNA kit for fixed scalp, the miRNeasy kit for PBMCs, and the RNeasy kit for mouse skin. TCRbeta CDR3 regions were amplified by immunoSEQ multiplex PCR using 35 Vbeta forward and 13 Jbeta reverse primers. The research as a whole found: Compared with mice, TCR sequences shared between patients were less clear, possibly partly because of HLA diversity across the patient population. Higher clonality and more expanded CD8+ clones were observed in lesional scalp than in normal scalp, particularly in alopecia totalis/universalis, a finding suggestive of antigenic drive. Resident alphabeta T cells in normal human skin are also sequenced, complicating scalp TCR repertoire analysis, unlike mouse skin dominated by gammadelta T cells.

Library construction relied on the immunoSEQ multiplex PCR assay. RNA was extracted from all samples and reverse transcribed into cDNA as template for TCR sequencing. SuperScript III was used to make first-strand cDNA, primed with a 2:1 mix of oligo-dT and random hexamers. A synthetic immune receptor repertoire was used to assess amplification bias, and residual bias was removed computationally. In the original analysis: Raw reads were preprocessed to remove errors, and CDR3 was defined according to IMGT conventions as the region from the conserved cysteine to phenylalanine. Clonality was calculated as 1 minus Shannon entropy normalized by log2 of the number of productive unique TCRs. Whether each scalp clone was CD4 or CD8 was inferred by checking scalp TCRbeta sequences against the CD4 and CD8 repertoires from sorted blood. In TCRdb, the immuneACCESS table is reduced to in-frame sequences with V and J assigned. These tables do not hold every clone; where another copy was compared, an unresolved V gene accounts for under half, and the others remain unexplained. V and J calls and clone size are those listed in that table; D and trimming were worked out from the DNA. The sample contains around 120,000 clones, 55% to 65% of them found a single time. Clones ranked in the top ten supply about 3% of the sample.

PBMCs were isolated by density centrifugation and stained for CD3, CD4 and CD8, and CD4+ and CD8+ T cells were sorted on a FACSAria. Unaffected controls provided scalp biopsies and blood samples. As encoded in the germline V gene (reference sequence), CDR1 is GTSNPN while CDR2 is SVGIG. V and J lose 1 base and 2 bases, and a span of 12 bases separates them. Measured from the cysteine to the phenylalanine, the CDR3 is 14 residues long. The retained sequence is limited to the CDR3, 42 bases, with the frame set at the first base. The specimen was CD4+ T cells sorted from blood. This TCR derives from a human donor in good health. This sequence uses TRBV30 and TRBJ2-7; TRBD1 could be the D gene, as 6 bases match. The CDR3 has the sequence CAWSGGGLAYEQYF. The DNA is TGTGCCTGGAGTGGAGGGGGTTTAGCCTACGAGCAGTACTTC.